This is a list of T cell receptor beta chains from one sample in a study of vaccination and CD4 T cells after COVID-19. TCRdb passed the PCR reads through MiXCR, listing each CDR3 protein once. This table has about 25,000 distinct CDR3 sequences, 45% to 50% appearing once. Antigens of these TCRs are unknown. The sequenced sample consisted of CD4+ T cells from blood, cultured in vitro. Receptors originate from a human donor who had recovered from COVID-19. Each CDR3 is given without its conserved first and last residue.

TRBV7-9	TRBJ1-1	ASSFRDGARGNTEAF
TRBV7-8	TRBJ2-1	ASSPAGTSGNNEQF
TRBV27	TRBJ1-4	ASSFLGSRNEKLF
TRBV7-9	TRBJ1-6	ASSLASWDSPLH
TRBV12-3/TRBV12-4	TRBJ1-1	ASSRTGGNYQATEAF
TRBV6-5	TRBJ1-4	ASSNSVGGGKGEKLF
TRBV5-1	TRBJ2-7	ASSSSGRIYEQY
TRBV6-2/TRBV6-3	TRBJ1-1	ASRGTGGGTEAF
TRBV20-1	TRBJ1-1	SASRVGVFQVNTEAF
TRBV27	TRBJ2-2	ASSLSGPSGPNTGELF
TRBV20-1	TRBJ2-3	SATSPTEGEPTNTQY
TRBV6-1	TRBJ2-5	ASRPRGLRYQETQY
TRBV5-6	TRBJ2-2	ASSLALAGNTGELF
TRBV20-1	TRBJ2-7	SARDPGTGSYEQY
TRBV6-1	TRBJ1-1	ASSEAGRRGAEAF
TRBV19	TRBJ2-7	ASSSRRHSYEQY
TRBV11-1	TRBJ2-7	ASSREDASYEQY
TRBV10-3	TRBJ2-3	AISESAVTDTQY
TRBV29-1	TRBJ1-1	SVGDRGGTEAF
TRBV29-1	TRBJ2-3	SVGDGTDTQY
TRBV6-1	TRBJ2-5	ASTGTGTGKETQY
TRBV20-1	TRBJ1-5	SAGDRASNQPQH
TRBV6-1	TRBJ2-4	ASRRSGGATNIQY
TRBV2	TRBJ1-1	ASSEERGTEAF
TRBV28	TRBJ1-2	ASSPHRSGVLSYT
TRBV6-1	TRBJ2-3	ASSRELAGGTDTQY
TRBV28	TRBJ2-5	ASAMETQY
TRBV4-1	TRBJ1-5	ASSQVPGQGHQPQH
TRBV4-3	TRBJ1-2	ASSQDPRTGNT
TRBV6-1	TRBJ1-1	ASSRSGTDAF
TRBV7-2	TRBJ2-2	ASSRNTGELF
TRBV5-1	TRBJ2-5	ASSESPPAKETQY
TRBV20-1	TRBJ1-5	SALLTGAGQPQH
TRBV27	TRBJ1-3	ASSLLGSGNTIY
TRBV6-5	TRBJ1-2	ASSYSKSYGYT
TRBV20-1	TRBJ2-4	SARVGGAKNIQY
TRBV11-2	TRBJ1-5	ASSTWDSNQPQH
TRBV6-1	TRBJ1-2	ASSEDLGAGYGYT
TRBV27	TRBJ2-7	ASSNRGSGTYEQY
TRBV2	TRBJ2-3	ASSVVGRSTDTQY
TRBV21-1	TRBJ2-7	ASSKAPATYEQY
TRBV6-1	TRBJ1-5	ASRPDRMDQPQH